This T cell receptor (beta chain) was obtained from a study of shared clonotypes between healthy human individuals. There are 16 residues in the CDR3. V shed 4 bases and J shed 0 bases, with 15 bases lying between them. The V gene's germline CDR1 is SGHTA and CDR2 FQGNSA. Some clones are missing from TCRdb's copy, which holds only in-frame ones; the method was immunoSEQ multiplex PCR. Of some 690,000 clones in the sample, 90% were seen once. The TCR was taken from a man aged 18 to 35 in good health. Some clones in this sample may be carry-over from other donors' samples. The sequenced material came from memory CD8+ T cells from PBMCs. The subset here: CD45RO+ cells pooled with CCR7-negative TemRA cells. V usage is TRBV7-2 and J usage is TRBJ1-2; D not certain. CDR3 coding DNA: TGTGCCAGCAGCTCCCTAGGACGGGGAGCTAACTATGGCTACACCTTC. Protein: CASSSLGRGANYGYTF.